Given below is one TCR beta chain in context. This record belongs to a study of blood T cell repertoires in COVID-19. Turning to the study itself: From T cells, B-cell-depleted T cells, or PBMCs came the material, which was cDNA or gDNA.

Germline V gene data show CDR1 as SGHDN and CDR2 as FVKESK. Trimming at V came to 2 bases and at J to 5 bases, leaving 5 bases not matched to a gene. The CDR3 has 14 amino acids. Generated by immunoSEQ multiplex PCR, the TCRdb table keeps only in-frame clones and is missing some. The table includes a few hundred thousand clones, around 87% detected once. Participants' own reports of clinical history determined their cohort assignment. The clonotype was recovered from a young man who had recovered from COVID-19. V is TRBV14 and J is TRBJ1-1; 7 bases are shared with TRBD1. The sequenced sample consisted of PBMCs or T cells enriched from blood (not recorded which). The CDR3 nucleotides read TGTGCCAGCAGCCAAAGACAGGGACGGACTGAAGCTTTCTTT. Its protein product is CASSQRQGRTEAFF.